The present entry profiles one T cell receptor (beta chain) with its context. Its ends do not fully match the called genes, so a read error is possible. The primer mix had 60 Vbeta and 13 Jbeta primers. Profiled with immunoSEQ multiplex PCR; TCRdb holds only in-frame clones, not every one. The sample lists tens of thousands of clones, around three quarters seen once, with about 5.7% in the top ten. This entry is derived from a study of cytomegalovirus exposure and HLA in healthy donors. Germline V gene sequence: CDR1 KGHSH, CDR2 LQKENI. This CDR3 region has 14 residues. This chain uses TRBV18 with TRBJ1-2; 7 nucleotides agree with TRBD1. This receptor was obtained from a man between 45 and 60 years old in good health and CMV-seronegative. Sequences were obtained from PBMCs. CDR3 nucleotide sequence: TGTGCCAGCTCACCACTGCAGGGGGATGGCGGCTACCCCTTC. Its protein is CASSPLQGDGGYPF.